Sample share makes the clone carrying this T cell receptor beta chain medium-sized (0.01 to 0.1%). Its antigen is unidentified. The record originates from a study of T cell repertoires in cytomegalovirus infection. Overall study context: CMV epitopes, recently identified HLA-C-restricted and well-studied HLA-B-restricted, were used. Both a matching HLA type and CMV infection were indicated by public TCR beta signatures.

Trimming left V 4 bases short and J 0 bases short, with 12 bases between. This CDR3 is 15 amino acids long. TCRdb reprocessed the reads with MiXCR, giving one entry per CDR3 protein. This repertoire shows tens of thousands of distinct CDR3 sequences, 20% to 25% found once; its top ten account for 65% to 75%. The receptor was derived from a human donor in good health (CMV status not recorded). Some clones in this sample may be carry-over from other donors' samples. The genes are TRBV12-3 or TRBV12-4 and TRBJ1-1, with D possibly TRBD1 on 5 matching bases. The source was CD8+ T cells from cultured PBMCs, collected from culture after CMV antigen stimulation. DNA of the CDR3: TGTGCCAGCAGTTCTCCGACAGAAGTGAACACTGAAGCTTTCTTT. Protein sequence: CASSSPTEVNTEAFF.